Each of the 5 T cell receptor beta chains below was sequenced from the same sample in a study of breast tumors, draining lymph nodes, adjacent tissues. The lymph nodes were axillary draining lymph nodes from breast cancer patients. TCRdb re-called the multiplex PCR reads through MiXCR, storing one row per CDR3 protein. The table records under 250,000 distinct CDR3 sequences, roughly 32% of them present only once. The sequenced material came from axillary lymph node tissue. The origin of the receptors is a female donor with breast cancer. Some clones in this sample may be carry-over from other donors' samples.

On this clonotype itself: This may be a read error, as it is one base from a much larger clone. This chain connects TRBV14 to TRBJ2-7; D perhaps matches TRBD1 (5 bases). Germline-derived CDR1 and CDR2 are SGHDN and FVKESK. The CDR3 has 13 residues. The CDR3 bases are TGTGCCGGCAGCCAGGCCCACAGGAGCGAGCAGTACTTC. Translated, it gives CAGSQAHRSEQYF.

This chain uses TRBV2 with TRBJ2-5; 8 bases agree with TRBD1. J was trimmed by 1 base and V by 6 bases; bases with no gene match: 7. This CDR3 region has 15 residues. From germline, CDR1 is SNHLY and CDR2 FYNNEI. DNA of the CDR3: TGTGCCAGCAGGATACAGGGGGTGTCCCAAGAGACCCAGTACTTC. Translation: CASRIQGVSQETQYF.

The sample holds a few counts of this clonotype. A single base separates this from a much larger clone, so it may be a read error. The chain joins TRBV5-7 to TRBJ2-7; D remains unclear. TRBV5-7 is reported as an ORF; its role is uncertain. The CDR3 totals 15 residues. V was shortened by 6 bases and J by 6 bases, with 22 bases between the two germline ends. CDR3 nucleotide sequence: TGTGCCAGCACCCGAGCGATAGTCCCCCGCGCCGAGCAGTACTTC. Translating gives CASTRAIVPRAEQYF.

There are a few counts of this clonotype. CDR3 DNA: TGTGCCAGCAGCTTAGTCCCCCCGGCCAGTATCAGCTCCTACGAGCAGTACTTC. Residues: CASSLVPPASISSYEQYF. The gene calls are TRBV11-2 and TRBJ2-7, with D uncertain. V lost 1 base and J 0 bases, leaving 19 bases between the germline ends. Germline-derived CDR1 and CDR2 are SGHAT and FQNNGV. The CDR3 is 18 amino acids.

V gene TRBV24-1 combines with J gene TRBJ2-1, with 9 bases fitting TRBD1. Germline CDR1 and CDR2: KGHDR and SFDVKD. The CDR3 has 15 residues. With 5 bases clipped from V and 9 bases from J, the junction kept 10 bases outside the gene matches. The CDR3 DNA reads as TGTGCCACCAGTGGTAGGGACAGGGAGTATGGTGAGCAGTTCTTC. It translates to CATSGRDREYGEQFF.